The sequence of this TCR beta chain was determined in a study of human T cells and chemical hapten exposure. Study-wide background: Largely, small differences in pooled library volume made per-sample TCR yields vary. Study-level points and caveats: Expanded TCRs formed significantly more large CDR3 similarity clusters than controls.

In regard to this clonotype: Its cognate antigen is unknown.

Stated time point: patch test 1, 2 weeks after DPC sensitization. Indicated treatment: therapeutic diphenylcyclopropenone sensitization with weekly scalp DPC. Germline V gives CDR1 MDHEN, CDR2 SYDVKM. This CDR3 comprises 15 residues. The V end was cut by 1 base, the J end by 2 bases, with 9 bases between. A single record per CDR3 protein comes from TCRdb applying MiXCR to the RACE reads. The sample has about 120,000 distinct CDR3 sequences; about 12% are singletons. The chain joins TRBV28 to TRBJ2-1; no reliable D call. This TCR was sampled from a woman aged 45-59 years with alopecia areata. Some clones in this sample may be carry-over from other donors' samples. Specimen: whole blood, collected in connection with sensitization to the hapten diphenylcyclopropenone (DPC). The CDR3 loop is CASSLYSPPYNEQFF. In DNA, the CDR3 is TGTGCCAGCAGTTTATACTCTCCGCCCTACAATGAGCAGTTCTTC.